Listed below are T cell receptor beta chains from one sample, sequenced in a study of cytomegalovirus exposure and HLA in healthy donors. The method was immunoSEQ multiplex PCR; TCRdb's version includes in-frame clones alone and lacks a portion of them. The table shows about 210,000 clones, with over 80% occurring only once. Sample: PBMCs. These receptors were taken from a man aged 40-50 years in good health and CMV-seropositive. CDR3s leave out the opening cysteine and the closing phenylalanine or tryptophan. The size field is filled for only some rows; it gives once, few, many or a size class.

v_call: TRBV30
clone_size: -
j_call: TRBJ2-1
cdr3_aa: AWSPNRGPEQF

v_call: TRBV7-9
clone_size: -
j_call: TRBJ1-1
cdr3_aa: ASSLQGAVNTEAF

v_call: TRBV28
clone_size: once
j_call: TRBJ1-5
cdr3_aa: ASSLLDRDQPQH

v_call: TRBV6-5
clone_size: few
j_call: TRBJ2-1
cdr3_aa: ASSLGTDYNEQF

v_call: TRBV4-1
clone_size: -
j_call: TRBJ2-2
cdr3_aa: ASSQEDRTTGELF

v_call: TRBV5-1
clone_size: -
j_call: TRBJ2-1
cdr3_aa: ASSRGGRENNEQF

v_call: TRBV15
clone_size: -
j_call: TRBJ1-2
cdr3_aa: ATSRVDRGRGYT

v_call: TRBV4-1
clone_size: -
j_call: -
cdr3_aa: ASSHGQGARDEQY

v_call: TRBV4-1
clone_size: -
j_call: TRBJ2-3
cdr3_aa: ASSQGASLGLAGDTQY

v_call: TRBV29-1
clone_size: -
j_call: TRBJ1-1
cdr3_aa: SVEDPSNTEAF

v_call: TRBV5-1
clone_size: few
j_call: TRBJ2-7
cdr3_aa: ASSLGLAGVSDEQY

v_call: TRBV15
clone_size: -
j_call: TRBJ2-1
cdr3_aa: ATSSPVLAGGPNEQF

v_call: TRBV6-6
clone_size: -
j_call: TRBJ1-2
cdr3_aa: ASSIPGGTNGYT

v_call: TRBV6-6
clone_size: -
j_call: TRBJ2-7
cdr3_aa: ASSPRGEQY

v_call: TRBV5-1
clone_size: once
j_call: TRBJ1-2
cdr3_aa: ASKWDRGHDT

v_call: TRBV6-1
clone_size: -
j_call: TRBJ1-2
cdr3_aa: ASNTGTAYGYT

v_call: TRBV7-9
clone_size: -
j_call: TRBJ2-1
cdr3_aa: ASSLPSAPGQHSYNEQF

v_call: TRBV5-1
clone_size: once
j_call: TRBJ2-1
cdr3_aa: ASSFGSYNEQF

v_call: TRBV5-8
clone_size: few
j_call: TRBJ1-1
cdr3_aa: ASSLMAGENTEAF

v_call: TRBV10-1
clone_size: once
j_call: TRBJ2-3
cdr3_aa: ASSVRAGGATDTQY

v_call: TRBV11-2
clone_size: -
j_call: TRBJ2-7
cdr3_aa: ASSLGGQTEQY

v_call: TRBV4-1
clone_size: -
j_call: TRBJ2-5
cdr3_aa: ASSLRGRGRAMGGETQY

v_call: TRBV9
clone_size: -
j_call: TRBJ2-7
cdr3_aa: ASSVEGSGSYEQY

v_call: TRBV28
clone_size: -
j_call: TRBJ2-5
cdr3_aa: ASSLPPGETQY

v_call: TRBV19
clone_size: -
j_call: TRBJ2-2
cdr3_aa: ATQDIANTGELF

v_call: TRBV5-8
clone_size: -
j_call: TRBJ1-5
cdr3_aa: ASSSGGHQPQH

v_call: TRBV7-2
clone_size: once
j_call: TRBJ1-1
cdr3_aa: ASSLDGRKAEAF

v_call: TRBV30
clone_size: -
j_call: TRBJ1-5
cdr3_aa: ASSSGTVQH

v_call: TRBV7-3
clone_size: -
j_call: TRBJ1-5
cdr3_aa: ASSAPGLREQPQH

v_call: TRBV6-5
clone_size: -
j_call: TRBJ2-5
cdr3_aa: AIGRDRAQETQY

v_call: TRBV6-5
clone_size: -
j_call: TRBJ2-5
cdr3_aa: ASSSLQETQY

v_call: TRBV6-6
clone_size: many
j_call: TRBJ2-1
cdr3_aa: ASSSGTSGRAPF

v_call: TRBV27
clone_size: -
j_call: TRBJ2-5
cdr3_aa: ASREQGARETQY

v_call: TRBV2
clone_size: -
j_call: TRBJ2-1
cdr3_aa: ASSPDWYNEQF

v_call: TRBV30
clone_size: once
j_call: TRBJ2-1
cdr3_aa: AWSGRASGAYNEQF

v_call: TRBV18
clone_size: -
j_call: TRBJ2-7
cdr3_aa: ASSLQTGGGEQY

v_call: TRBV5-1
clone_size: -
j_call: TRBJ2-2
cdr3_aa: ASSQGRAGELF

v_call: TRBV7-9
clone_size: -
j_call: TRBJ1-1
cdr3_aa: SSSRLNTEAF

v_call: TRBV5-4
clone_size: -
j_call: TRBJ2-5
cdr3_aa: ASSLGRTSGIMAETQY

v_call: TRBV6-5
clone_size: -
j_call: TRBJ1-1
cdr3_aa: ASRATREIGTEAF

v_call: TRBV4-1
clone_size: -
j_call: TRBJ2-7
cdr3_aa: ASSQDLVSSGYEQY

v_call: TRBV5-4
clone_size: -
j_call: TRBJ2-1
cdr3_aa: ASSLVTGGGNNEQF

v_call: TRBV7-9
clone_size: -
j_call: TRBJ1-4
cdr3_aa: ASSLKSTGTGKLF

v_call: TRBV5-1
clone_size: -
j_call: TRBJ2-2
cdr3_aa: ASSFRTGNTGELF

v_call: TRBV6-6
clone_size: -
j_call: TRBJ2-3
cdr3_aa: ASSARDTDTQY

v_call: TRBV11-3
clone_size: -
j_call: TRBJ2-5
cdr3_aa: ASSPMVTGNQETQY